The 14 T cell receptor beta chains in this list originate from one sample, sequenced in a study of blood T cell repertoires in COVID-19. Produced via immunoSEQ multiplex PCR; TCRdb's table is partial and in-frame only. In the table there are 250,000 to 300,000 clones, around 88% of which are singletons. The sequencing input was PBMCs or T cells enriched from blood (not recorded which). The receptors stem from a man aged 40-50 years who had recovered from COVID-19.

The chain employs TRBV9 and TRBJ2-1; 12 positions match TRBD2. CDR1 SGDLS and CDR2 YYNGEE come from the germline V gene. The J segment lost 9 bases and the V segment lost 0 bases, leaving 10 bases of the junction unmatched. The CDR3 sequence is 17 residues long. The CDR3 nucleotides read TGTGCCAGCAGCGTAGAGGGGAGACTAGCGGGAGTCTCTGAGCAGTTCTTC. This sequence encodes CASSVEGRLAGVSEQFF.

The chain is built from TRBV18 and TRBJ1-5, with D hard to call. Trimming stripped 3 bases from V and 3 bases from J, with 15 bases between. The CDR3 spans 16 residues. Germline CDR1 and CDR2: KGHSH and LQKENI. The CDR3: CASSPLGGISNQPQHF. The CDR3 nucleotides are TGTGCCAGCTCACCTCTTGGCGGGATCTCCAATCAGCCCCAGCATTTT.

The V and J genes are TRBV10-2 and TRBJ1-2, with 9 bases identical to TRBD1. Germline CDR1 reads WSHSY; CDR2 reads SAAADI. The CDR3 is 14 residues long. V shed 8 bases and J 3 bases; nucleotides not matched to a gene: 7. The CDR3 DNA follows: TGCGCCAGCTCCCGGGACAGGGAATACTATGGCTACACCTTC. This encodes CASSRDREYYGYTF.

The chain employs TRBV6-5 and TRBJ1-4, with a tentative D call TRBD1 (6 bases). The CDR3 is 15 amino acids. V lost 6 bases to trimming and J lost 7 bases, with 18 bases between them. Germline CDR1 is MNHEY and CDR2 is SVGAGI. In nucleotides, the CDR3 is TGTGCCAGCAGGGCGACAGGTCCTCTAAGTGAAAAACTGTTTTTT. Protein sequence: CASRATGPLSEKLFF.

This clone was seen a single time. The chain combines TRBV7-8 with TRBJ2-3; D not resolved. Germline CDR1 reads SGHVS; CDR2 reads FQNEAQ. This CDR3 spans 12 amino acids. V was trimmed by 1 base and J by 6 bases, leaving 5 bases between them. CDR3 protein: CASSLGADTQYF. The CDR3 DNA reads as TGTGCCAGCAGCTTAGGGGCTGATACGCAGTATTTT.

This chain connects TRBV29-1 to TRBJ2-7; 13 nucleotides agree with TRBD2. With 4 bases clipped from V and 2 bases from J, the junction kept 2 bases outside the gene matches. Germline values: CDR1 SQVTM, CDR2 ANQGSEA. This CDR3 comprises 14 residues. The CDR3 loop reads CSVGGLAGPYEQYF. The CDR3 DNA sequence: TGCAGCGTTGGGGGACTAGCGGGACCCTACGAGCAGTACTTC.

In nucleotides, the CDR3 is TGCGCCAGCAGCCCCCGCACTGCAACTAATGAAAAACTGTTTTTT. Translated, it gives CASSPRTATNEKLFF. V is TRBV5-1 and J is TRBJ1-4; D gene ambiguous. Germline assignment: CDR1 SGHRS and CDR2 YFSETQ. There are 15 residues in the CDR3. Deletions cut 4 bases from V and 0 bases from J, with 10 bases between.

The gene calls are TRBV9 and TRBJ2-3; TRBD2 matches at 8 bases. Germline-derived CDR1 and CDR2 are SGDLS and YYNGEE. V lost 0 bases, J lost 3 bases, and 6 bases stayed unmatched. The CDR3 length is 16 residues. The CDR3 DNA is TGTGCCAGCAGCGTAGACGGAGCGGGAGTTACAGATACGCAGTATTTT. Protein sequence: CASSVDGAGVTDTQYF.

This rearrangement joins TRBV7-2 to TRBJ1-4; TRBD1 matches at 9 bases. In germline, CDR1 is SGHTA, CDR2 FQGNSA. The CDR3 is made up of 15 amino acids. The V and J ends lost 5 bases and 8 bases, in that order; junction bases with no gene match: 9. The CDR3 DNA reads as TGTGCCAGCAGCGAACTGACAGGGGGGCGGGAAAAACTGTTTTTT. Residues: CASSELTGGREKLFF.

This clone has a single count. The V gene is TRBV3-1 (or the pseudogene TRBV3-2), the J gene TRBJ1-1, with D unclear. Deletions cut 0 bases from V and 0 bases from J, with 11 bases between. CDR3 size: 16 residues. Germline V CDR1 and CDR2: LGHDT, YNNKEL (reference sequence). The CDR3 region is CASSQDHLLMNTEAFF. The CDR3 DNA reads TGTGCCAGCAGCCAAGATCATCTATTAATGAACACTGAAGCTTTCTTT.

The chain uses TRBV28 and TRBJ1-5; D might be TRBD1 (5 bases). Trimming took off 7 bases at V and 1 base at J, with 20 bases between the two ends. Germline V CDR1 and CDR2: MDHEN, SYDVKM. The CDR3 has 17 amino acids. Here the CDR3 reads CASTQGFGDLSNQPQHF. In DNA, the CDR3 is TGTGCCAGCACCCAGGGTTTTGGGGATTTGAGCAATCAGCCCCAGCATTTT.

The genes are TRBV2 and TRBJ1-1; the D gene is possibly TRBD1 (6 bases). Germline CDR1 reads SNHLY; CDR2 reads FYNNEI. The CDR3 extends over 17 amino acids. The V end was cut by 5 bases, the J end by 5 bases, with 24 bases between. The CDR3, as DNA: TGTGCCAGCAGTTTAAGACAGGTCGGGACCTCGGGGACTGAAGCTTTCTTT. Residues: CASSLRQVGTSGTEAFF.

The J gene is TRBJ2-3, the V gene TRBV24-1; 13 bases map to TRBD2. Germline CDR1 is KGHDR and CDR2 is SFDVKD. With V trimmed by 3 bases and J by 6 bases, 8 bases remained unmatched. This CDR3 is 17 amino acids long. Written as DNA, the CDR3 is TGTGCCACCAGTGATGGCCCACTAGCGGGGGGGCCCGATACGCAGTATTTT. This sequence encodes CATSDGPLAGGPDTQYF.

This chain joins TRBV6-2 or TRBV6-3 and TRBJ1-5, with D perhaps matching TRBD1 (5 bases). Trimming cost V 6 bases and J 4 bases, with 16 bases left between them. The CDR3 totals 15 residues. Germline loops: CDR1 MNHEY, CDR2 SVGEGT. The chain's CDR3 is CASSSLMGGNQPQHF. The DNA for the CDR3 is TGTGCCAGCAGCTCCCTCATGGGGGGGAATCAGCCCCAGCATTTT.